This T cell receptor (beta chain) derives from a study of blood T cell repertoires in COVID-19. Study-wide context: Material from acute and convalescent COVID-19 was sourced from the United States, Italy and Spain. T cells, B-cell-depleted T cells, or PBMCs provided the cDNA or gDNA that served as material.

In the original processing: Scientists estimated how many nucleated cells there were by amplifying reference gene primers. Sequencing used immunoSEQ multiplex PCR; TCRdb keeps in-frame clones, though not all of them. The DNA was the basis for D and trimming; V, J and clone size are from that table. The data show roughly 81,000 clones, 75% to 90% seen once. The CDR3 runs to 16 residues. Germline V gene lookup returns CDR1 LNHDA and CDR2 SQIVND (reference sequence). The ends lost 5 bases at V and 2 bases at J; junction bases unmatched: 7. This chain connects TRBV19 to TRBJ2-1; 9 bases agree with TRBD2. This receptor was identified in a man aged 65-85 years with active or convalescent COVID-19. Sequenced sample: peripheral blood. The CDR3 sequence: CASSLGSGGAYNEQFF. CDR3 in DNA: TGTGCCAGTAGTTTGGGTAGCGGGGGCGCCTACAATGAGCAGTTCTTC. The entire variable domain, with the rest obtained from reference TRBV19 and TRBJ2-1, is as follows: DGGITQSPKYLFRKEGQNVTLSCEQNLNHDAMYWYRQDPGQGLRLIYYSQIVNDFQKGDIAEGYSVSREKKESFPLTVTSAQKNPTAFYLCASSLGSGGAYNEQFFGPGTRLTVL.